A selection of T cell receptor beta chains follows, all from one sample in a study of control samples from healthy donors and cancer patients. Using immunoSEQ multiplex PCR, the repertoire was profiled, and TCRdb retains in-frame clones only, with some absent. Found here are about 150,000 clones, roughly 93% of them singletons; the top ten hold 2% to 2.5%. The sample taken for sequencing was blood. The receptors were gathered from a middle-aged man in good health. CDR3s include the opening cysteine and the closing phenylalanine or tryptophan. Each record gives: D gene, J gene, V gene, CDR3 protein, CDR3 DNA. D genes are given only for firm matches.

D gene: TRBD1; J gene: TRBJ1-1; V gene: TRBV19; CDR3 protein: CASSRGQMEEAFF; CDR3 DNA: TGTGCCAGTAGTAGGGGACAGATGGAGGAAGCTTTCTTT
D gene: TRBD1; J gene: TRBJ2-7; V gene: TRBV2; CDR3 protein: CASHRDRNSYEQYF; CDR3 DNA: TGTGCCAGTCACCGGGACAGGAACTCCTACGAGCAGTACTTC
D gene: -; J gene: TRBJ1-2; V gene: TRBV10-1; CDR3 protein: CASSDSGGPNYGYTF; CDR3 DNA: TGCGCCAGCAGTGACAGCGGGGGCCCAAACTATGGCTACACCTTC
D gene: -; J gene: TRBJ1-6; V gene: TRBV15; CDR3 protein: CATSRDGREGSPLHF; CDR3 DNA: TGTGCCACCAGCAGAGATGGCAGGGAAGGATCACCCCTCCACTTT
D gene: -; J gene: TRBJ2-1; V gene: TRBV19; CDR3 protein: CASSINRVDEQFF; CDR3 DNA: TGTGCCAGTAGTATAAACAGGGTCGATGAGCAGTTCTTC
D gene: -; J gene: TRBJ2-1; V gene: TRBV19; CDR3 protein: CASSPQSRRNNEQFF; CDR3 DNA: TGTGCCAGTAGTCCCCAGTCCAGGAGAAACAATGAGCAGTTCTTC
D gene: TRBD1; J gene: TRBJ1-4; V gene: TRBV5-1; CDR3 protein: CASSLGGSRGKLFF; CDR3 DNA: TGCGCCAGCAGCTTAGGGGGCTCCCGAGGGAAACTGTTTTTT
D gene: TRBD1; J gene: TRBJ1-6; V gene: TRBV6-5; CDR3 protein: CASSPGQGNNSPLHF; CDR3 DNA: TGTGCCAGCAGTCCGGGACAGGGGAATAATTCACCCCTCCACTTT
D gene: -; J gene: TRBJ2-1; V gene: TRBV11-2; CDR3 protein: CASSLDRDGHGVYNEQFF; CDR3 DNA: TGTGCCAGCAGCTTAGATCGTGACGGACACGGGGTTTACAATGAGCAGTTCTTC
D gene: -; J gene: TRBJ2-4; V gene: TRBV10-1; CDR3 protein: CASSDAGPLAKNIQYF; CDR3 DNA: TGCGCCAGCAGTGATGCAGGACCCCTAGCCAAAAACATTCAGTACTTC